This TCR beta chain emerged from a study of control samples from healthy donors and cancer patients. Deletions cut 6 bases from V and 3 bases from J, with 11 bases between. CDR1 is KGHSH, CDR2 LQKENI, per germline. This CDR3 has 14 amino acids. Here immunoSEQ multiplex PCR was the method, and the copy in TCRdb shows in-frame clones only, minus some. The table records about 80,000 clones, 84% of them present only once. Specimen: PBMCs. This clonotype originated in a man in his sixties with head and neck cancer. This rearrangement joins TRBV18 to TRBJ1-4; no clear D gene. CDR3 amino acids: CASSESRSNEKLFF. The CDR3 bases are TGTGCCAGCTCTGAGAGCCGGTCTAATGAAAAACTGTTTTTT.